This T cell receptor (beta chain) stems from a study of blood T cell repertoires in COVID-19. Recovery among Cohort 3 donors was established by two negative PCRs, clearance, or symptom resolution. This table comes from immunoSEQ multiplex PCR, and its TCRdb copy is limited to in-frame clones, with some not included. The top ten hold around 8.6% of the sample, which has 180,000 or so clones, roughly 82% seen once. CDR1 is SGHNT and CDR2 is YYREEE in the germline V gene (reference sequence). The CDR3 consists of 14 residues. V lost 4 bases and J lost 4; bases outside the gene matches: 5. The chain is built from TRBV5-4 and TRBJ2-5, with TRBD1 matching over 9 bases. What was sequenced was PBMCs or T cells enriched from blood (not recorded which). This TCR came from a woman aged 30 to 39 who had recovered from COVID-19. The CDR3 nucleotides read TGTGCCAGCAGCCGGGGACAGGGAACAGAGACCCAGTACTTC. It encodes CASSRGQGTETQYF.